This record covers a single T cell receptor (beta chain). Per germline, CDR1 SEHNR and CDR2 FQNEAQ (reference sequence). This CDR3 is built from 16 residues. V lost 1 base and J lost 8, with 20 bases in between. These data are taken from a study of blood T cell repertoires in COVID-19. Profiling relied on immunoSEQ multiplex PCR, and the TCRdb table lists in-frame clones only, not all of them. The sample holds under 250,000 clones, roughly nine tenths seen once. The TCR was taken from a man in his 60s with acute or convalescent COVID-19. The rearrangement links TRBV7-9 to TRBJ1-2; tentatively, D is TRBD1 (5 bases). Sequences were obtained from peripheral blood. CDR3 protein: CASSLDSWAGLSGYTF. In nucleotides, the CDR3 is TGTGCCAGCAGCTTAGACTCTTGGGCAGGGTTGAGCGGCTACACCTTC.